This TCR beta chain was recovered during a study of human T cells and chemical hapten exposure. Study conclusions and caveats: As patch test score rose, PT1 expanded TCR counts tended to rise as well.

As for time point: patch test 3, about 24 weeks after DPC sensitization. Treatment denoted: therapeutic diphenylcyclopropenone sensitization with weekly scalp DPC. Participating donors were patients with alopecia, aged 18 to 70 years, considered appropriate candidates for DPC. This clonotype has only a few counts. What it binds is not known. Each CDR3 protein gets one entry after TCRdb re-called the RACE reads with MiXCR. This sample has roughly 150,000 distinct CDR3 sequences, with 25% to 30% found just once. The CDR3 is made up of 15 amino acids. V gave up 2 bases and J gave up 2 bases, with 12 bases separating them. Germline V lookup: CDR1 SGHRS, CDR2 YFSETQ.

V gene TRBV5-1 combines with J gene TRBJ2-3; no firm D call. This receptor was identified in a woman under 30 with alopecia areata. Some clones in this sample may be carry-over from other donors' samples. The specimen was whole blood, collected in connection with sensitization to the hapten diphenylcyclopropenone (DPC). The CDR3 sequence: CASSLAPTHTDTQYF. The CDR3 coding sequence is TGCGCCAGCAGCTTAGCCCCAACCCACACAGATACGCAGTATTTT.